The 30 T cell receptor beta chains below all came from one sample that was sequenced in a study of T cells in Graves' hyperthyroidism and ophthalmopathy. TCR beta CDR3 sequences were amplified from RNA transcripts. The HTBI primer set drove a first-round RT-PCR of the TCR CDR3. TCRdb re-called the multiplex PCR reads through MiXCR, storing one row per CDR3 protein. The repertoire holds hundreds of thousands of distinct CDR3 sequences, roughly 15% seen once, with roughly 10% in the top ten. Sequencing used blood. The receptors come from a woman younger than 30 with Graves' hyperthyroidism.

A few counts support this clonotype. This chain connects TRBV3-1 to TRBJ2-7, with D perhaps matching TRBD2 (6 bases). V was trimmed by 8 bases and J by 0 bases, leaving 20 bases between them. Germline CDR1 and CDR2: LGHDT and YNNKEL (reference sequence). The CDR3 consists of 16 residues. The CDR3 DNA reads TGTGCCAGCGACTCTTTTGACCGGGAGAGCTCCTACGAGCAGTACTTC. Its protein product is CASDSFDRESSYEQYF.

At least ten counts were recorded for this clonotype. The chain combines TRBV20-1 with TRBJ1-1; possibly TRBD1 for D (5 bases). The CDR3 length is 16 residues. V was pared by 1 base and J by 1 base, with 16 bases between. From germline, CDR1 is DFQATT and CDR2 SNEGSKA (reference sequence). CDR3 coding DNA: TGCAGTGCTAGAGGGAATAAGAGGGGCGCGAACACTGAAGCTTTCTTT. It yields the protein CSARGNKRGANTEAFF.

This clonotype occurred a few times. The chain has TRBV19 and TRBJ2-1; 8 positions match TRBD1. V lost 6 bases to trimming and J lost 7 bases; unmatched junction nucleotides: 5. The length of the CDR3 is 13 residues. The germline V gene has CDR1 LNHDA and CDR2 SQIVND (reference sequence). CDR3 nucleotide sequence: TGTGCCAGTAGCGACACAGGGGGGAATGAGCAGTTCTTC. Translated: CASSDTGGNEQFF.

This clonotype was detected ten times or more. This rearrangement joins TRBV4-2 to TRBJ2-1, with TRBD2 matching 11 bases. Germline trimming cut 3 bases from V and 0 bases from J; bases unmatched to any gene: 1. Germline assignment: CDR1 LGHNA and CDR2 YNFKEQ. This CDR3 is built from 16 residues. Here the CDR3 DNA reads TGTGCCAGCAGCCATAGCGGGAGGGGCTCCTACAATGAGCAGTTCTTC. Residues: CASSHSGRGSYNEQFF.

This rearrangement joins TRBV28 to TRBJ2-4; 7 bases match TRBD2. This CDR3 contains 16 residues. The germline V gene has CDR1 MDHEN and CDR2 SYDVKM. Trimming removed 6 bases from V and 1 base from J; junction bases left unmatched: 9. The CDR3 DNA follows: TGTGCCAGCAGATCCCTCGGGGGGAGGGCCAAAAACATTCAGTACTTC. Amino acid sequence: CASRSLGGRAKNIQYF. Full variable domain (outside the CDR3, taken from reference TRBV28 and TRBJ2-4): DVKVTQSSRYLVKRTGEKVFLECVQDMDHENMFWYRQDPGLGLRLIYFSYDVKMKEKGDIPEGYSVSREKKERFSLILESASTNQTSMYLCASRSLGGRAKNIQYFGAGTRLSVL.

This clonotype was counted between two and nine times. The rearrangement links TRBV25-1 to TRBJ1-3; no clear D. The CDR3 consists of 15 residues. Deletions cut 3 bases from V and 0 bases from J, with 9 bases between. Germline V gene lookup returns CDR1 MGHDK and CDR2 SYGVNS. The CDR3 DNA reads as TGTGCCAGCAGTGACCCGGGCTTCTCTGGAAACACCATATATTTT. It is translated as CASSDPGFSGNTIYF.

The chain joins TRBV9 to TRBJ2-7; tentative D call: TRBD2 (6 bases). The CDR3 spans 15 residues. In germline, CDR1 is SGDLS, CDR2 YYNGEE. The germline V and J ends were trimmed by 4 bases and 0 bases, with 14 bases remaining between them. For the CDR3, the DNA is TGTGCCAGCAGCCCGGAGGGGCATAACTCCTACGAGCAGTACTTC. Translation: CASSPEGHNSYEQYF.

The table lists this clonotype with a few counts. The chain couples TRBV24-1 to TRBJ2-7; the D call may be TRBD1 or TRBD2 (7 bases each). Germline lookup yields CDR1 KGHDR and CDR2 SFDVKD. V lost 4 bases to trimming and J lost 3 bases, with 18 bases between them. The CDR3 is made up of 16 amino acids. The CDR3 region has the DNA TGTGCCACCAGTGACTCGACAGGGAGGGGGCTCTACGAGCAGTACTTC. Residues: CATSDSTGRGLYEQYF.

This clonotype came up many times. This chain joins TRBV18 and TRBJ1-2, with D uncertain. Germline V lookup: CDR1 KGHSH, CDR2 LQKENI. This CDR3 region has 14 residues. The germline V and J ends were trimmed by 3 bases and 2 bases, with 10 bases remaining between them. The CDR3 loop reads CASSPWRENYGYTF. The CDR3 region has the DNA TGTGCCAGCTCACCTTGGAGGGAGAACTATGGCTACACCTTC.

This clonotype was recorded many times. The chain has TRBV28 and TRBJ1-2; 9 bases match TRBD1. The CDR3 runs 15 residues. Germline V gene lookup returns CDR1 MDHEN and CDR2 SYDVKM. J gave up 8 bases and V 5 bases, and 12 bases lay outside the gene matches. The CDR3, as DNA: TGTGCCAGCAGTCCTTTGGACAGGGGACTAGAGGGCTACACCTTC. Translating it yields CASSPLDRGLEGYTF.

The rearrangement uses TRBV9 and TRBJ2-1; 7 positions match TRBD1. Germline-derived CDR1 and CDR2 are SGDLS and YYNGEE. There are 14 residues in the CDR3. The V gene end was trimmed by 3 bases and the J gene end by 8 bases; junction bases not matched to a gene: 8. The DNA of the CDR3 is TGTGCCAGCAGCGCCTCAGGGACAGTCGATGAGCAGTTCTTC. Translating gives CASSASGTVDEQFF. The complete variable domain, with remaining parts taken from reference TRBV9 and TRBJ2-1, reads DSGVTQTPKHLITATGQRVTLRCSPRSGDLSVYWYQQSLDQGLQFLIQYYNGEERAKGNILERFSAQQFPDLHSELNLSSLELGDSALYFCASSASGTVDEQFFGPGTRLTVL.

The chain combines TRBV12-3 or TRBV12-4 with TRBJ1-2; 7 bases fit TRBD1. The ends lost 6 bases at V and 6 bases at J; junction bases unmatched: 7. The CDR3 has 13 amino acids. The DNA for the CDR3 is TGTGCCAGCAGCTACCAGGGGGATCATGGCTACACCTTC. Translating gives CASSYQGDHGYTF.

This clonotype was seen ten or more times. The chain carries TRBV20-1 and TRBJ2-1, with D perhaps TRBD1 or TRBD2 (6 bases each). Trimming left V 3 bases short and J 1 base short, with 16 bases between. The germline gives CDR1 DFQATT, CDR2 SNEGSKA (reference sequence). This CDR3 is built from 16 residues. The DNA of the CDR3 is TGCAGTGCTAGTGGGGACCGGGGGCTATCCTACAATGAGCAGTTCTTC. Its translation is CSASGDRGLSYNEQFF.

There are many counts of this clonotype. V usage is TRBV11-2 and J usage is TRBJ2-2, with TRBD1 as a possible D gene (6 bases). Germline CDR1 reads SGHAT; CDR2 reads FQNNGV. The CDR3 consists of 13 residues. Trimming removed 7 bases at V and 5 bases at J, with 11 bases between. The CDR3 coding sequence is TGTGCCAGCACCCTAAGGGGGACCGGGGAGCTGTTTTTT. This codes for CASTLRGTGELFF.

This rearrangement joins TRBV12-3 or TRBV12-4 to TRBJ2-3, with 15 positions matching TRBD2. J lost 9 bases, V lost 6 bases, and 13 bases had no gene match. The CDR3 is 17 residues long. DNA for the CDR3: TGTGCCAGCAGATACTCGGGACTAGCGGGAGGAGGGCGGACGCAGTATTTT. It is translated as CASRYSGLAGGGRTQYF.

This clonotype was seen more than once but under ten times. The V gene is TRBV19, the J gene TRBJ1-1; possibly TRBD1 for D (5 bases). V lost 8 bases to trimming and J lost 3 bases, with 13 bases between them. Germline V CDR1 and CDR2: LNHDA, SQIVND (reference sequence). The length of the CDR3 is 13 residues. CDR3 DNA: TGTGCCAGTGTGGGGGAGGGCGACACTGAAGCTTTCTTT. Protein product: CASVGEGDTEAFF.

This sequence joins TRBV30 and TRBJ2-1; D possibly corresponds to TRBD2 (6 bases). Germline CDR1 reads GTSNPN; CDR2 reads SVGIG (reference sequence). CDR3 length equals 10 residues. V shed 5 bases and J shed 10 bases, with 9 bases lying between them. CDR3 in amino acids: CAWGGIEQFF. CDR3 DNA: TGTGCCTGGGGGGGGATAGAGCAGTTCTTC.

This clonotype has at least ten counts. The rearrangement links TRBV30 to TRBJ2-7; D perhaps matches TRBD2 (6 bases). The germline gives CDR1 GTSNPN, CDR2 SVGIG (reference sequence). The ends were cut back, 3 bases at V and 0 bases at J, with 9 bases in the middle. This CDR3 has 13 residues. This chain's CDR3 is CAWRAGLSYEQYF. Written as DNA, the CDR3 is TGTGCCTGGAGGGCGGGACTCTCCTACGAGCAGTACTTC.

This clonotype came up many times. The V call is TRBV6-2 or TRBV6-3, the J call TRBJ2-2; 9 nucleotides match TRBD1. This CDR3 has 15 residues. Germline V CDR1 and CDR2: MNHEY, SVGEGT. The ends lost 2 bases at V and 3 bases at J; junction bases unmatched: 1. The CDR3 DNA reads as TGTGCCAGCAGTTACGGGGACAGGGACACCGGGGAGCTGTTTTTT. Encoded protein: CASSYGDRDTGELFF.

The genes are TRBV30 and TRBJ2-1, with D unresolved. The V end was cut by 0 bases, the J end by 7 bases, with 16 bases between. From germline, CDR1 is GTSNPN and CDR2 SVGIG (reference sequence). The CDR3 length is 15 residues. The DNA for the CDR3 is TGTGCCTGGAGTGTAGGCAGGTTACGTGAGAATGAGCAGTTCTTC. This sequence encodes CAWSVGRLRENEQFF.

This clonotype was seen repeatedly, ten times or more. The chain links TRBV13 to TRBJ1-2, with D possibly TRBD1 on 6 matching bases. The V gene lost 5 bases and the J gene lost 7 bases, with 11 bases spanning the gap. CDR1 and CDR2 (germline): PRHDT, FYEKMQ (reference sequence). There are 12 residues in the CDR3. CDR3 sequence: CASSLGTFGYTF. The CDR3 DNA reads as TGTGCCAGCAGCCTCGGGACATTTGGCTACACCTTC.

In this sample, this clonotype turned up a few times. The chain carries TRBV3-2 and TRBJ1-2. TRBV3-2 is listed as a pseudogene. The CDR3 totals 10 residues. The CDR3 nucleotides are TGTGCCAGCAGCCCTGGAGGCTACACCTTC. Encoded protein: CASSPGGYTF.

CDR3 protein: CASRAGVNEQFF. The CDR3 bases are TGTGCCAGCAGGGCGGGGGTGAATGAGCAGTTCTTC. V and J are TRBV2 and TRBJ2-1, with 7 bases aligning to TRBD2. The junction had 3 bases not matched to a gene; V was cut back by 6 bases and J by 7 bases. Germline V gives CDR1 SNHLY, CDR2 FYNNEI. The CDR3 has 12 amino acids.

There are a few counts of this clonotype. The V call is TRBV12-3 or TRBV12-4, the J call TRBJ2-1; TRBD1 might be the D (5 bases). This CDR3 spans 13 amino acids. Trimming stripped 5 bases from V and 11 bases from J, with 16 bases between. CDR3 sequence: CASSPNQVGQQFF. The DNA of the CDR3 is TGTGCCAGCAGTCCTAATCAAGTGGGGCAGCAGTTCTTC.

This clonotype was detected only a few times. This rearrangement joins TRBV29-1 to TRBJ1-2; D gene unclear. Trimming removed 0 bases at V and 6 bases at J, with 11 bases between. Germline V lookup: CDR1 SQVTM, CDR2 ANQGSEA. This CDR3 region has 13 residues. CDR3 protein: CSVEETTHDGYTF. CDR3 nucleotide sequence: TGCAGCGTTGAAGAGACGACGCACGATGGCTACACCTTC.

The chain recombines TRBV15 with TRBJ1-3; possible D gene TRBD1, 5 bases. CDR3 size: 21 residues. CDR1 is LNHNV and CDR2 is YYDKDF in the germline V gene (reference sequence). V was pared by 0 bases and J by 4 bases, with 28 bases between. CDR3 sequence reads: CATSRDRIGSRRGVRGNTIYF. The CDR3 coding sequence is TGTGCCACCAGCAGAGATCGTATAGGGTCTAGACGGGGGGTCCGCGGAAACACCATATATTTT.

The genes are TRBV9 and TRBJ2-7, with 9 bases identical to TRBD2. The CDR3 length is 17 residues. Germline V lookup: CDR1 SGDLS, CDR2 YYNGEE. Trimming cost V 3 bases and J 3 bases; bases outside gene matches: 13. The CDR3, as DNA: TGTGCCAGCAGCGGGGAAGACTGGACTAGCGAGAACTACGAGCAGTACTTC. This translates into CASSGEDWTSENYEQYF.

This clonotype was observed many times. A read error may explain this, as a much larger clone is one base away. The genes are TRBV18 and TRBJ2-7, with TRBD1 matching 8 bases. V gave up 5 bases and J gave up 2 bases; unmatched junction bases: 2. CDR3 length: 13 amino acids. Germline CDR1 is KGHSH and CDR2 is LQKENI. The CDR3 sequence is CASSAGQAYEQYF. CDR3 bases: TGTGCCAGCTCAGCGGGACAGGCCTACGAGCAGTACTTC.

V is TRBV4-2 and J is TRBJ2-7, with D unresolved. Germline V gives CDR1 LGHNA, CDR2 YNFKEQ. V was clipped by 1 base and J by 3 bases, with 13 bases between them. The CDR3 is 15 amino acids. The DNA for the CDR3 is TGTGCCAGCAGCCAAGCAATGACTCTCGACTACGAGCAGTACTTC. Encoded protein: CASSQAMTLDYEQYF.

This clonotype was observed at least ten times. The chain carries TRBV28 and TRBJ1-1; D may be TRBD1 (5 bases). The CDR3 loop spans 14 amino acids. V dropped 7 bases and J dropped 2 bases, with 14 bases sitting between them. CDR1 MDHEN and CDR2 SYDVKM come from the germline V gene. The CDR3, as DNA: TGTGCCAGCAATCCCGGACATCTCAACACTGAAGCTTTCTTT. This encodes CASNPGHLNTEAFF.